This T cell receptor (beta chain) was sequenced during a study of blood T cell repertoires in COVID-19. Turning to the study itself: T cells, B-cell-depleted T cells, or PBMCs provided the cDNA or gDNA that served as material.

Authors' processing steps: Using reference gene primer amplification, nucleated cell counts were estimated. TCRdb's table, derived via immunoSEQ multiplex PCR, lists solely in-frame clones and lacks some. V, J and clone size derive from that table, while D and trimming were established from the DNA sequence. In the table there are some 39,000 clones, roughly 90% of which are singletons. V lost 0 bases to trimming and J lost 1 base; unmatched junction nucleotides: 2. In germline, CDR1 is SGDLS, CDR2 YYNGEE. This CDR3 comprises 17 residues. This clonotype originated in a human donor in a cohort sampled during active COVID-19. The J gene is TRBJ2-3, the V gene TRBV9; 13 bases line up with TRBD2. Sequenced: peripheral blood. The CDR3 sequence: CASSVDGLAGGTDTQYF. CDR3 in DNA: TGTGCCAGCAGCGTAGATGGACTAGCGGGAGGCACAGATACGCAGTATTTT. Based on the CDR3 plus reference TRBV9 and TRBJ2-3, the full variable domain is DSGVTQTPKHLITATGQRVTLRCSPRSGDLSVYWYQQSLDQGLQFLIQYYNGEERAKGNILERFSAQQFPDLHSELNLSSLELGDSALYFCASSVDGLAGGTDTQYFGPGTRLTVL.